This passage covers 14 T cell receptor beta chains from one sample sequenced in a study of identical twins. TCRdb re-analysed the 5' RACE reads in MiXCR, keeping a single row per CDR3 protein. Here the sample spans approximately 230,000 distinct CDR3 sequences, 6.5% being singletons. These data were likewise used in another study, on T cells expressing NK-cell markers.

The sample was CD8+ T cells sorted from blood. The receptors derive from a woman under 30 in good health.

The chain carries TRBV2 and TRBJ2-3, with TRBD2 identical over 11 bases. With 10 bases clipped from V and 0 bases from J, the junction kept 9 bases outside the gene matches. There are 16 residues in the CDR3. Germline CDR1 SNHLY, CDR2 FYNNEI. The CDR3 reads CANLGLAETSTDTQYF. For the CDR3, the DNA is TGTGCCAACCTGGGACTAGCGGAAACTAGCACAGATACGCAGTATTTT.

This clonotype was seen only a few times. The rearrangement links TRBV12-5 to TRBJ2-4; TRBD1 is a possible D gene (5 bases). V was shortened by 1 base and J by 4 bases, with 11 bases between the two germline ends. This CDR3 comprises 15 residues. Germline-derived CDR1 and CDR2 are LGHNT and FRNRAP. The DNA for the CDR3 is TGTGCTAGTGGTTTGGACAGGACCACTAAAAACATTCAGTACTTC. As protein: CASGLDRTTKNIQYF.

A few counts support this clonotype. The genes are TRBV9 and TRBJ2-3, with unresolved D. CDR3 length: 15 amino acids. Germline V gene lookup returns CDR1 SGDLS and CDR2 YYNGEE. V shed 0 bases and J shed 0 bases, with 8 bases lying between them. In DNA form, the CDR3 reads TGTGCCAGCAGCGTAGGGGATACTAGCACAGATACGCAGTATTTT. Its translation is CASSVGDTSTDTQYF.

The chain joins TRBV14 to TRBJ2-6; TRBD1 is a possible D gene (5 bases). This CDR3 has 16 residues. The germline gives CDR1 SGHDN, CDR2 FVKESK. V dropped 0 bases and J dropped 3 bases, with 9 bases sitting between them. The CDR3 DNA reads TGTGCCAGCAGCCAAGATACAGGCGGTGGGGCCAACGTCCTGACTTTC. As protein: CASSQDTGGGANVLTF.

The chain is built from TRBV6-2 or TRBV6-3 and TRBJ2-1, with D perhaps matching TRBD2 (6 bases). Germline lookup yields CDR1 MNHEY and CDR2 SVGEGT. This CDR3 is 16 amino acids long. With 0 bases removed from V and 3 bases from J, the gap between germline ends came to 12 bases. CDR3 residues: CASSYSETRGYNEQFF. DNA for the CDR3: TGTGCCAGCAGTTACTCGGAGACTAGGGGCTACAATGAGCAGTTCTTC.

V gene TRBV27 combines with J gene TRBJ1-1; D remains unclear. V was clipped by 9 bases and J by 1 base, with 12 bases between them. The CDR3 is 13 residues long. Looked up from germline, CDR1 is MNHEY and CDR2 is SMNVEV (reference sequence). CDR3 region: CASQFAGNTEAFF. As DNA, the CDR3 is TGTGCCAGTCAATTCGCAGGGAACACTGAAGCTTTCTTT.

V and J are TRBV6-2 or TRBV6-3 and TRBJ2-6; no reliable D call. V lost 11 bases and J 4 bases, leaving 18 bases between the germline ends. The CDR3 extends over 15 amino acids. CDR1 MNHEY and CDR2 SVGEGT come from the germline V gene. Here the CDR3 reads CAGRDGRYGANVLTF. The DNA of the CDR3 is TGTGCCGGCCGAGACGGGCGGTACGGGGCCAACGTCCTGACTTTC.

The chain uses TRBV19 and TRBJ2-3; D is ambiguous. Germline lookup yields CDR1 LNHDA and CDR2 SQIVND (reference sequence). V gave up 4 bases and J gave up 3 bases, with 8 bases separating them. The CDR3 covers 13 residues. The CDR3: CASSTLPTDTQYF. CDR3 sequence (DNA): TGTGCCAGTAGTACCCTGCCAACAGATACGCAGTATTTT.

The rearrangement uses TRBV3-1 and TRBJ2-3; tentatively, D is TRBD1 (6 bases). Looked up from germline, CDR1 is LGHDT and CDR2 is YNNKEL (reference sequence). The CDR3 is made up of 15 amino acids. V gave up 4 bases and J gave up 3 bases, with 14 bases separating them. CDR3 DNA sequence: TGTGCCAGCAGCCCACAACAGGGTGAGACAGATACGCAGTATTTT. It codes for CASSPQQGETDTQYF.

J is TRBJ1-1 and V is TRBV25-1, with D unclear. The CDR3 loop spans 13 amino acids. Germline values: CDR1 MGHDK, CDR2 SYGVNS. V lost 6 bases, J lost 1 base, and 9 bases lay in between. CDR3: CASREGWNTEAFF. The CDR3 coding sequence is TGTGCCAGCAGAGAGGGCTGGAACACTGAAGCTTTCTTT.

This chain connects TRBV29-1 to TRBJ2-7; 11 bases agree with TRBD1. Looked up from germline, CDR1 is SQVTM and CDR2 is ANQGSEA. This CDR3 is built from 13 residues. V lost 7 bases to trimming and J lost 5 bases; unmatched junction nucleotides: 7. CDR3 region: CSGTPGQGDEQYF. In DNA form, the CDR3 reads TGCAGCGGAACTCCGGGACAGGGGGACGAGCAGTACTTC.

This chain joins TRBV30 and TRBJ2-1, with TRBD2 identical over 11 bases. Germline V CDR1 and CDR2: GTSNPN, SVGIG (reference sequence). The V gene end was trimmed by 1 base and the J gene end by 7 bases; junction bases not matched to a gene: 6. The CDR3 covers 15 residues. CDR3 residues: CAWSGNLAGGNEQFF. Written as DNA, the CDR3 is TGTGCCTGGAGTGGGAATCTAGCGGGAGGAAATGAGCAGTTCTTC.

In this sample, this clonotype turned up many times. The J gene is TRBJ1-1, the V gene TRBV27; D is unclear. The CDR3 spans 13 residues. The V gene lost 3 bases and the J gene lost 3 bases, with 8 bases spanning the gap. CDR1 is MNHEY, CDR2 SMNVEV, per germline (reference sequence). The CDR3 coding sequence is TGTGCCAGCAGTTTGTTTCAGGACACTGAAGCTTTCTTT. This gives the protein CASSLFQDTEAFF.

The V gene is TRBV5-1, the J gene TRBJ2-3; 8 nucleotides match TRBD2. Germline CDR1 is SGHRS and CDR2 is YFSETQ. The junction had 14 bases not matched to a gene; V was cut back by 2 bases and J by 6 bases. The CDR3 covers 17 residues. CDR3 amino acids: CASSLYLTGGPADTQYF. In DNA, the CDR3 is TGCGCCAGCAGCTTATACCTGACGGGAGGGCCGGCTGATACGCAGTATTTT. Full variable domain (remainder filled in from reference TRBV5-1 and TRBJ2-3): KAGVTQTPRYLIKTRGQQVTLSCSPISGHRSVSWYQQTPGQGLQFLFEYFSETQRNKGNFPGRFSGRQFSNSRSEMNVSTLELGDSALYLCASSLYLTGGPADTQYFGPGTRLTVL.